This T cell receptor (beta chain) was obtained from a study of T cell responses to AZD1222 COVID-19 vaccine. Clones were read by immunoSEQ multiplex PCR, and TCRdb kept only the in-frame ones, dropping some. Of 95,000 to 120,000 clones in the sample, about 91% are singletons; the top ten hold about 6.5%. V was shortened by 4 bases and J by 4 bases, with 16 bases between the two germline ends. This CDR3 contains 16 residues. CDR1 and CDR2 from the germline V gene are LGHNA and YNFKEQ. The sample here was peripheral blood, taken 28 days after the second AZD1222 dose. This receptor was taken from an adult who received the AZD1222 COVID-19 vaccine. The chain is built from TRBV4-2 and TRBJ1-4; possibly TRBD1 for D (6 bases). The CDR3 sequence is CASSPNAGQINEKLFF. The CDR3, as DNA: TGTGCCAGCAGCCCAAACGCGGGACAAATTAATGAAAAACTGTTTTTT.